This T cell receptor (beta chain) was profiled in a study of CD8+ T cells in alopecia areata. Study results and limitations: Normal scalp showed lower clonality than lesional scalp, especially alopecia totalis/universalis. Patients displayed less clarity in TCR sharing than mice, a finding possibly related to HLA.

CDR3 length equals 17 residues. In germline, CDR1 is KGHSH, CDR2 LQKENI. Trimming took off 5 bases at V and 6 bases at J, with 22 bases between the two ends. Notes on this clone: Antigen unknown.

Once RNA had been extracted, it was reverse transcribed into cDNA to act as the sequencing template. TCRdb's copy holds only in-frame clones and misses some; the assay was immunoSEQ multiplex PCR. Here the sample spans around 35,000 clones, approximately 52% being singletons. The specimen sequenced was NKG2D-high CD8+ T cells sorted from blood. The chain uses TRBV18 and TRBJ1-4; D call uncertain. The clonotype originates from a human donor with alopecia areata. CDR3 nucleotide sequence: TGTGCCAGCTCATCACACCCGCAAGGACCCTATTATGAAAAACTGTTTTTT. It encodes CASSSHPQGPYYEKLFF.